This TCR beta chain originates from a study of shared clonotypes between healthy human individuals. Regarding the study as a whole: Memory subsets had estimated richness that was generally smaller than that of naive subsets.

The authors loaded around 200 ng DNA, around 30,000 T cell genomes, into sorted-subset replicate PCRs. The authors' processing: Filtering differed, since immunoSEQ gave only junction sequences and no quality scores. The protocol was immunoSEQ multiplex PCR, while the TCRdb copy is restricted to in-frame clones and leaves out a portion. For V, J and clone size, that table is used; D and trimming come from the DNA. The table lists 550,000 to 650,000 clones, roughly 96% of them singletons, with less than 0.12% in the top ten. Naive CD8 cells comprised CD45RO-negative, CCR7-positively selected cells, excluding terminally differentiated effector memory CD45RA+ cells. Donation came from healthy HIV-negative adults that had no recent acute infections or vaccinations. On this clone itself: What it binds is unknown.

V lost 2 bases and J lost 5; bases outside the gene matches: 7. Per the germline V gene, CDR1 is MNHEY and CDR2 is SVGAGI. The CDR3 length is 16 residues. V usage is TRBV6-5 and J usage is TRBJ2-7, with TRBD1 matching over 12 bases. Sequencing used naive CD8+ T cells sorted from blood. This TCR was recovered from a woman aged 25-40 years in good health. The CDR3 DNA reads as TGTGCCAGCAGTTACAGTCCGGGACAGGGGGCCCACGAGCAGTACTTC. The encoded protein is CASSYSPGQGAHEQYF.